These 23 T cell receptor beta chains were all obtained from the same sample, sequenced in a study of cytomegalovirus exposure and HLA in healthy donors. PCR primers comprised 60 Vbeta and 13 Jbeta primers. TCRdb's copy holds only in-frame clones and misses some; the assay was immunoSEQ multiplex PCR. Of some 190,000 clones listed, approximately 86% are singletons. Sequencing was done on a sample of PBMCs. The receptor set was obtained from a woman aged 25-40 years in good health and CMV-seronegative.

The chain joins TRBV6-5 to TRBJ2-3, with a tentative D call TRBD1 (5 bases). The CDR3 contains 14 residues. CDR1 and CDR2 from the germline V gene are MNHEY and SVGAGI. Trimming left V 8 bases short and J 2 bases short, with 14 bases between. CDR3 amino acids: CASSIQGHTDTQYF. CDR3 nucleotides: TGTGCCAGCTCCATTCAGGGTCACACAGATACGCAGTATTTT.

Only one count was recorded for this clone. CDR3 sequence (DNA): TGTGCCAGTAGTATTATGGCGGGAGAGGTAGATACGCAGTATTTT. Its translation is CASSIMAGEVDTQYF. The chain employs TRBV19 and TRBJ2-3, with TRBD2 matching 7 bases. Germline CDR1 is LNHDA and CDR2 is SQIVND (reference sequence). The CDR3 loop spans 15 amino acids. V was pared by 3 bases and J by 5 bases, with 8 bases of the junction left unmatched.

The gene calls are TRBV7-9 and TRBJ2-3, with 7 bases matching TRBD1. Per germline, CDR1 SEHNR and CDR2 FQNEAQ (reference sequence). V lost 5 bases, J lost 2 bases, and 4 bases stayed unmatched. This CDR3 is 14 amino acids long. The CDR3 DNA is TGTGCCAGCAGCAAGGGGGCGGACACAGATACGCAGTATTTT. It specifies CASSKGADTDTQYF.

This chain joins TRBV5-1 and TRBJ2-3; TRBD1 matches at 7 bases. There are 13 residues in the CDR3. Unmatched junction bases numbered 2, after V lost 4 bases and J lost 3 bases. The germline CDR1 and CDR2 sequences are SGHRS and YFSETQ. In DNA, the CDR3 is TGCGCCAGCAGCGACAGGGCTACAGATACGCAGTATTTT. This codes for CASSDRATDTQYF. Using reference TRBV5-1 and TRBJ2-3 for the parts outside the CDR3, the full variable domain is KAGVTQTPRYLIKTRGQQVTLSCSPISGHRSVSWYQQTPGQGLQFLFEYFSETQRNKGNFPGRFSGRQFSNSRSEMNVSTLELGDSALYLCASSDRATDTQYFGPGTRLTVL.

J is TRBJ2-7 and V is TRBV19; D possibly corresponds to TRBD2 (6 bases). The germline V and J ends were trimmed by 3 bases and 1 base, with 10 bases remaining between them. The germline V gene encodes CDR1 LNHDA and CDR2 SQIVND (reference sequence). The CDR3 runs to 14 residues. This chain's CDR3 is CASSMGGWSYEQYF. DNA of the CDR3: TGTGCCAGTAGTATGGGGGGTTGGTCCTACGAGCAGTACTTC.

This rearrangement joins TRBV28 to TRBJ2-7; maybe TRBD1 (6 bases). CDR1 is MDHEN and CDR2 is SYDVKM in the germline V gene. Trimming removed 8 bases from V and 2 bases from J, with 10 bases in between. This CDR3 is built from 12 residues. CDR3 region: CASGQPPYEQYF. For the CDR3, the DNA is TGTGCCAGCGGACAGCCTCCCTACGAGCAGTACTTC.

The genes are TRBV4-2 and TRBJ2-7; 10 bases are a match to TRBD2. This CDR3 has 16 amino acids. Per the germline V gene, CDR1 is LGHNA and CDR2 is YNFKEQ. With V trimmed by 6 bases and J by 3 bases, 11 bases remained unmatched. DNA for the CDR3: TGTGCCAGCAGTCCAGAGCGGGAGGGCCGCTACTACGAGCAGTACTTC. Amino acids: CASSPEREGRYYEQYF.

This sequence joins TRBV16 and TRBJ2-1; 8 positions agree with TRBD2. The CDR3 totals 18 residues. Germline V CDR1 and CDR2: KGHSY, FQNENV. V lost 2 bases to trimming and J lost 0 bases; unmatched junction nucleotides: 9. The CDR3 protein is CASSQRLATPSSYNEQFF. The CDR3, as DNA: TGTGCCAGCAGCCAACGACTAGCGACGCCTAGCTCCTACAATGAGCAGTTCTTC.

The chain's CDR3 is CASSYFLAGGSTDTQYF. The CDR3 nucleotides are TGTGCCAGCAGTTATTTCCTAGCGGGGGGAAGCACAGATACGCAGTATTTT. The chain is built from TRBV27 and TRBJ2-3; 11 nucleotides agree with TRBD2. J lost 0 bases, V lost 4 bases, and 6 bases had no gene match. The length of the CDR3 is 17 residues. From germline, CDR1 is MNHEY and CDR2 SMNVEV (reference sequence).

The chain employs TRBV5-4 and TRBJ2-7; tentative D call: TRBD2 (5 bases). CDR3 length: 13 amino acids. The germline gives CDR1 SGHNT, CDR2 YYREEE (reference sequence). The V and J ends lost 0 bases and 4 bases respectively, with 8 bases between them. CDR3: CASSLAGRYEQYF. The CDR3, as DNA: TGTGCCAGCAGCTTGGCGGGGAGATACGAGCAGTACTTC.

About this clone itself: The sample holds other DNA sequences that translate to the same CDR3. The J gene is TRBJ2-5, the V gene TRBV29-1; 13 nucleotides align to TRBD2. Per germline, CDR1 SQVTM and CDR2 ANQGSEA. This CDR3 spans 14 amino acids. J was trimmed by 4 bases and V by 6 bases; bases with no gene match: 5. This CDR3 is CSVVGLAGVETQYF. CDR3 DNA sequence: TGCAGCGTCGTCGGACTAGCGGGAGTAGAGACCCAGTACTTC.

The chain couples TRBV28 to TRBJ2-7; D possibly corresponds to TRBD1 (5 bases). Between the trimmed V and J ends, which lost 2 bases and 1 base, there was a span of 12 bases. Germline V gene sequence: CDR1 MDHEN, CDR2 SYDVKM. The CDR3 totals 15 residues. CDR3 in DNA: TGTGCCAGCAGTTTACCCGAAAGGGGATCCTACGAGCAGTACTTC. Protein: CASSLPERGSYEQYF.

V is TRBV6-6 and J is TRBJ2-5; D possibly corresponds to TRBD1 (6 bases). The CDR3 contains 14 residues. Germline-derived CDR1 and CDR2 are MNHNY and SVGAGI (reference sequence). Trimming removed 2 bases from V and 5 bases from J, with 12 bases in between. Here the CDR3 reads CASSYPGALETQYF. CDR3 sequence (DNA): TGTGCCAGCAGTTACCCAGGGGCCCTTGAGACCCAGTACTTC.

This clone has only a few counts. The chain recombines TRBV6-6 with TRBJ2-1, with 8 bases lining up with TRBD2. Trimming at V came to 5 bases and at J to 7 bases, leaving 13 bases not matched to a gene. Germline CDR1 MNHNY, CDR2 SVGAGI (reference sequence). The CDR3 contains 16 residues. The CDR3 bases are TGTGCCAGCAGTCCTTTGATAGCGGGACCAGGGAATGAGCAGTTCTTC. Translation gives CASSPLIAGPGNEQFF.

The V gene is TRBV5-1, the J gene TRBJ2-3; a weak D match, TRBD2 (5 bases). V gave up 1 base and J gave up 4 bases, with 16 bases separating them. CDR1 and CDR2 from the germline V gene are SGHRS and YFSETQ. The CDR3 spans 16 residues. This CDR3 reads CASSLWASSLADTQYF. CDR3 nucleotide sequence: TGCGCCAGCAGCTTGTGGGCTAGCTCGTTGGCAGATACGCAGTATTTT.

The chain uses TRBV2 and TRBJ2-1; 13 bases match TRBD2. The CDR3 loop spans 18 amino acids. Germline V gives CDR1 SNHLY, CDR2 FYNNEI. Trimming at V came to 6 bases and at J to 4 bases, leaving 12 bases not matched to a gene. The CDR3 loop is CASRPGLAGLRGYNEQFF. DNA for the CDR3: TGTGCCAGCAGGCCGGGACTAGCGGGACTACGGGGTTACAATGAGCAGTTCTTC.

V usage is TRBV4-1 and J usage is TRBJ2-2; 8 bases are a match to TRBD2. Germline V CDR1 and CDR2: MGHRA, YSYEKL. J gave up 1 base and V 4 bases, and 2 bases lay outside the gene matches. CDR3 size: 15 residues. CDR3: CASSPLAVNTGELFF. CDR3 DNA sequence: TGCGCCAGCAGCCCACTAGCGGTGAACACCGGGGAGCTGTTTTTT.

This clone was observed once. The V gene is TRBV6-5, the J gene TRBJ2-1; TRBD2 aligns across 11 bases. J gave up 5 bases and V 4 bases, and 7 bases lay outside the gene matches. The CDR3 covers 16 residues. The germline gives CDR1 MNHEY, CDR2 SVGAGI. The CDR3 loop reads CASSFPLAGGDNEQFF. CDR3 DNA: TGTGCCAGCAGTTTTCCCCTAGCGGGAGGTGACAATGAGCAGTTCTTC.

V gene TRBV5-5 combines with J gene TRBJ2-2; 12 bases fit TRBD2. Germline V gene data show CDR1 as SGHKS and CDR2 as YYEKEE (reference sequence). This CDR3 region has 17 residues. With 7 bases clipped from V and 3 bases from J, the junction kept 10 bases outside the gene matches. CDR3 DNA sequence: TGTGCCAGCCATTTGGGGACTAGCGGGTTATACACCGGGGAGCTGTTTTTT. Translation gives CASHLGTSGLYTGELFF.

The rearrangement links TRBV11-2 to TRBJ1-2, with TRBD1 matching 9 bases. Germline trimming cut 5 bases from V and 8 bases from J; bases unmatched to any gene: 6. Germline V CDR1 and CDR2: SGHAT, FQNNGV. This CDR3 contains 13 residues. This CDR3 is CASSADRGGGYTF. Written as DNA, the CDR3 is TGTGCCAGCAGCGCGGACAGGGGAGGAGGCTACACCTTC. Full variable domain (missing parts from reference TRBV11-2 and TRBJ1-2): EAGVAQSPRYKIIEKRQSVAFWCNPISGHATLYWYQQILGQGPKLLIQFQNNGVVDDSQLPKDRFSAERLKGVDSTLKIQPAKLEDSAVYLCASSADRGGGYTFGSGTRLTVV.

This chain joins TRBV27 and TRBJ2-7; D might be TRBD1 (6 bases). There are 18 residues in the CDR3. V gave up 3 bases and J gave up 7 bases, with 28 bases separating them. Germline values: CDR1 MNHEY, CDR2 SMNVEV (reference sequence). The CDR3 loop is CASSLERAAGATTREQYF. Here the CDR3 DNA reads TGTGCCAGCAGTTTGGAAAGGGCGGCAGGGGCAACTACGAGGGAGCAGTACTTC.

The V gene is TRBV2, the J gene TRBJ1-2, with D maybe TRBD1 (5 bases). Germline V gene lookup returns CDR1 SNHLY and CDR2 FYNNEI. V was pared by 3 bases and J by 4 bases, with 15 bases between. The CDR3 covers 15 residues. CDR3 nucleotides: TGTGCCAGCAGTGATAGTCCCAACAGGAGCTATGGCTACACCTTC. Translated: CASSDSPNRSYGYTF.

The chain couples TRBV2 to TRBJ2-2; D unclear. The length of the CDR3 is 11 residues. The V and J ends lost 6 bases and 7 bases respectively, with 6 bases between them. Germline CDR1 reads SNHLY; CDR2 reads FYNNEI. CDR3 bases: TGTGCCAGCAGGGGCCTCGGGGAGCTGTTTTTT. Amino acid sequence: CASRGLGELFF. The complete variable domain, with remaining parts taken from reference TRBV2 and TRBJ2-2, reads EPEVTQTPSHQVTQMGQEVILRCVPISNHLYFYWYRQILGQKVEFLVSFYNNEISEKSEIFDDQFSVERPDGSNFTLKIRSTKLEDSAMYFCASRGLGELFFGEGSRLTVL.